This is a list of T cell receptor beta chains from one sample in a study of cytomegalovirus exposure and HLA in healthy donors. Repertoires were generated with immunoSEQ multiplex PCR, while TCRdb's copy carries only in-frame clones and drops some. The sample has some 120,000 clones, around 80% seen once. The sequenced material came from PBMCs. The receptor set was obtained from a woman younger than 30 in good health and CMV-seropositive. The CDR3 runs from the conserved cysteine through the conserved F or W. A D gene is named only where the DNA matches it firmly. Part of the rows lack a size; the others show once, few, many or a class for expanded clones.

len,abundance,d_gene,v_gene,j_gene,CDR3nt,CDR3aa
16,NA,NA,TRBV28,TRBJ1-5,TGTGCCAGCAGTTTTAGTGGGCGTTTGAAGAATCAGCCCCAGCATTTT,CASSFSGRLKNQPQHF
17,NA,TRBD2,TRBV9,TRBJ2-3,TGTGCCAGCAGCGTAGGTCCCGGGGGGGCTAGCACAGATACGCAGTATTTT,CASSVGPGGASTDTQYF
15,NA,NA,TRBV13,TRBJ2-1,TGTGCCAGCAGCTTAGGTGCAACGCAGTACAATGAGCAGTTCTTC,CASSLGATQYNEQFF
15,NA,TRBD2,TRBV30,TRBJ2-3,TGTGCCTGGAGTAGGGCGGGGGGGCCGGCAGATACGCAGTATTTT,CAWSRAGGPADTQYF
15,few,NA,TRBV6-5,TRBJ1-6,TGTGCCAGCAGTTACTCCGGGCAGCGGAATTCACCCCTCCACTTT,CASSYSGQRNSPLHF
14,few,TRBD1,TRBV11-2,TRBJ2-2,TGTGCCAGCAGCGCCGACAGGGTAGGCGGGGAGCTGTTTTTT,CASSADRVGGELFF
14,NA,TRBD1,TRBV4-1,TRBJ1-2,TGCGCCAGCAGCCCAGGACAGGGGGCGCCGGGCTACACCTTC,CASSPGQGAPGYTF
13,few,NA,TRBV6-5,TRBJ1-1,TGTGCCAGCAGTGACGGGAGCTACCTTGAAGCTTTCTTT,CASSDGSYLEAFF
11,NA,NA,TRBV20-1,TRBJ2-7,TGCAGTGCTACCCGGGACATCGAGCAGTACTTC,CSATRDIEQYF
14,once,TRBD2,TRBV27,TRBJ2-1,TGTGCCAGCAGGGCGGGGGAGTCCTACAATGAGCAGTTCTTC,CASRAGESYNEQFF
16,NA,TRBD2,TRBV9,TRBJ2-1,TGTGCCAGCAGCGTAGAGGCTAGCGGGGGGGACTGGGAGCAGTTCTTC,CASSVEASGGDWEQFF
16,NA,TRBD1,TRBV27,TRBJ2-2,TGTGCCAGCAGCTGGGACAGGGCAGGTGACACCGGGGAGCTGTTTTTT,CASSWDRAGDTGELFF
13,NA,NA,TRBV28,TRBJ1-2,TGTGCCAGCAATTTCCAGGGCTACTATGGCTACACCTTC,CASNFQGYYGYTF
14,NA,NA,TRBV6-5,TRBJ2-3,TGTGCCAGCAGTTACCAAGGGGGAGTTTCGGACGAGTATTTT,CASSYQGGVSDEYF
13,once,NA,TRBV5-1,TRBJ2-5,TGCGCCAGCAGCTTGGTCCCGGAGGGGACCCAGTACTTC,CASSLVPEGTQYF
16,once,TRBD1,TRBV16,TRBJ2-3,TGTGCCAGCAGCCATCCCGACAGGGGAAGCACAGATACGCAGTATTTT,CASSHPDRGSTDTQYF
15,NA,NA,TRBV9,TRBJ2-7,TGTGCCAGCAGCGTAGGAACGGGGAGCTCCTACGAGCAGTACTTC,CASSVGTGSSYEQYF
15,NA,TRBD2,TRBV7-2,TRBJ2-5,TGTGCCAGCAGGCCTCCGGGACTAGCAAAAGAGACCCAGTACTTC,CASRPPGLAKETQYF
12,once,NA,TRBV7-9,TRBJ2-1,TGTGCCAGCAGCCCGTCCTACAATGAGCAGTTCTTC,CASSPSYNEQFF
15,NA,NA,TRBV29-1,TRBJ1-4,TGCAGCGTTGTGCCCAGGGGAGTCACGGGTGAAAAACTGTTTTTT,CSVVPRGVTGEKLFF
13,NA,NA,TRBV6-5,TRBJ2-7,TGTGCCAGCAGCGCAGGGCCCCATTACGAGCAGTACTTC,CASSAGPHYEQYF
13,NA,TRBD1,TRBV7-3,TRBJ1-1,TGTGCCAGCAGCTCGACAGGGCTAACTGAAGCTTTCTTT,CASSSTGLTEAFF
12,NA,NA,TRBV23-1,TRBJ2-7,TGCGCCAGCAGGGACACCTCCTACGAGCAGTACTTC,CASRDTSYEQYF
15,NA,TRBD2,TRBV6-5,TRBJ2-1,TGTGCCAGCAGACTTTCTAGCGGGGGGGCCAATGAGCAGTTCTTC,CASRLSSGGANEQFF
16,NA,TRBD1,TRBV5-6,TRBJ2-2,TGTGCCAGCAGCTTGAGCGGGACAGGGGTCACCGGGGAGCTGTTTTTT,CASSLSGTGVTGELFF
16,NA,TRBD1,TRBV27,TRBJ1-2,TGTGCCAGCAGTCTAAGGGGCCTGCAGGGGGGCTATGGCTACACCTTC,CASSLRGLQGGYGYTF
15,NA,NA,TRBV19,TRBJ2-7,TGTGCCAGTAGTATAGAAGGGACAACCGCCCACGAACAGTACTTC,CASSIEGTTAHEQYF
12,few,NA,TRBV28,TRBJ2-1,TGTGCCACCGGAGGGTCCTACAATGAGCAGTTCTTC,CATGGSYNEQFF
15,NA,TRBD2,TRBV6-1,TRBJ2-1,TGTGCCAGCACCTTAAGCGGGGGCTCCTACAATGAGCAGTTCTTC,CASTLSGGSYNEQFF
16,NA,TRBD2,TRBV5-1,TRBJ2-5,TGCGCCAGCAGCGGGGGGGGTGACAGCCGGAAAGAGACCCAGTACTTC,CASSGGGDSRKETQYF
16,NA,TRBD2,TRBV15,TRBJ2-3,TGTGCCACCAGCAGACCAAGCGGGGGAAACACAGATACGCAGTATTTT,CATSRPSGGNTDTQYF
16,once,TRBD1,TRBV4-2,TRBJ2-7,TGTGCCAGCAGCCAAGATCCGGGACAGGTTTTCTACGAGCAGTACTTC,CASSQDPGQVFYEQYF